This T cell receptor beta chain was sequenced in a study of human thymus T cells. Overall study results and limits: Gene usage for V and J segments appeared biased in thymic and blood repertoires.

This CDR3 spans 13 amino acids. V was cut by 3 bases and J by 5 bases, with 11 bases left in between. Germline-derived CDR1 and CDR2 are SGHAT and FQNNGV. The repertoire was sequenced with immunoSEQ multiplex PCR; TCRdb's copy has only in-frame clones and lacks some. The data show tens of thousands of clones, nearly 95% seen once. Note on this clone: The antigen remains undetermined.

This TCR derives from a boy younger than two with a congenital heart defect but otherwise immunologically healthy. V usage is TRBV11-2 and J usage is TRBJ2-7, with D perhaps given as TRBD1 or TRBD2 (5 bases each). Sequences were obtained from blood. The CDR3 loop is CASSLGVVNEQYF. The DNA for the CDR3 is TGTGCCAGCAGCTTGGGGGTTGTGAACGAGCAGTACTTC.